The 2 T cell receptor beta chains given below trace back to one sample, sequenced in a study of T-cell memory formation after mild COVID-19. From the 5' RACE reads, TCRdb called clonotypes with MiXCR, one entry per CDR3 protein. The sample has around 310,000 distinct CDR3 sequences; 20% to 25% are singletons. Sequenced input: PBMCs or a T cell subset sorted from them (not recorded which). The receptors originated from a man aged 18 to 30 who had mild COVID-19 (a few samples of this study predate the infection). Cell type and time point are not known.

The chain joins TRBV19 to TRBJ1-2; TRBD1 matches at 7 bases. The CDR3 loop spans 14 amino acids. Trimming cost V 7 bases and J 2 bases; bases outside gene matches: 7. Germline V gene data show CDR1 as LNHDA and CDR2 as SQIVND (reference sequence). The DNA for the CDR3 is TGTGCCAGTACCGGGACAGTGCTGAACTATGGCTACACCTTC. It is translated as CASTGTVLNYGYTF.

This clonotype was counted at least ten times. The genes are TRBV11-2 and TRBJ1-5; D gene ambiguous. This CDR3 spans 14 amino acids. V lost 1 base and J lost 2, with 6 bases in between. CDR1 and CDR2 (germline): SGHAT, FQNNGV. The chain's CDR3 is CASSLVSGNQPQHF. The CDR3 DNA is TGTGCCAGCAGCTTAGTCTCTGGCAATCAGCCCCAGCATTTT.